Below, 16 T cell receptor beta chains from the same sample are listed, as sequenced in a study of blood T cell repertoires in COVID-19. The data were produced by immunoSEQ multiplex PCR, yet TCRdb's version contains in-frame clones alone and is incomplete. The sample has around 310,000 clones; nearly 90% are singletons. Sequencing was done on a sample of peripheral blood. The receptors come from a woman aged 40 to 50 with COVID-19, enrolled during active disease.

V usage is TRBV7-9 and J usage is TRBJ1-5; possible D gene TRBD1, 5 bases. The CDR3 extends over 13 amino acids. The germline V gene encodes CDR1 SEHNR and CDR2 FQNEAQ (reference sequence). V was cut by 6 bases and J by 6 bases, with 12 bases left in between. The CDR3 DNA sequence: TGTGCCAGCAGAGGGGAGGGGCGTCAGCCCCAGCATTTT. It translates to CASRGEGRQPQHF.

This clone is a singleton in its sample. The chain couples TRBV7-9 to TRBJ1-6, with TRBD1 identical over 10 bases. The CDR3 sequence is 16 residues long. V dropped 4 bases and J dropped 11; count of bases not matched to a gene: 11. The V gene's germline CDR1 is SEHNR and CDR2 FQNEAQ (reference sequence). CDR3 protein: CASSSRRGTGEAPLHF. The CDR3 DNA reads as TGTGCCAGCAGCTCTAGAAGGGGGACAGGGGAGGCACCCCTCCACTTT.

The chain carries TRBV19 and TRBJ2-7, with TRBD1 as a possible D gene (6 bases). The CDR3 covers 16 residues. Germline loops: CDR1 LNHDA, CDR2 SQIVND (reference sequence). Trimming took off 3 bases at V and 4 bases at J, with 19 bases between the two ends. CDR3 DNA: TGTGCCAGTAGTATTTGGCTACAGGGCGATATGTACGAGCAGTACTTC. It yields the protein CASSIWLQGDMYEQYF.

The chain combines TRBV24-1 with TRBJ1-2, with 11 bases that match TRBD1. CDR1 KGHDR and CDR2 SFDVKD come from the germline V gene. The CDR3 sequence is 17 residues long. Unmatched junction bases numbered 8, after V lost 4 bases and J lost 2 bases. DNA of the CDR3: TGTGCCACCAGTGAGAGGGACAGGGGGAAGGGGAACTATGGCTACACCTTC. Protein sequence: CATSERDRGKGNYGYTF.

The chain recombines TRBV29-1 with TRBJ2-1; 12 bases agree with TRBD2. This CDR3 region has 14 residues. Germline CDR1 and CDR2: SQVTM and ANQGSEA. The V and J ends lost 3 bases and 10 bases, in that order; junction bases with no gene match: 7. The CDR3 nucleotides are TGCAGCGTTGATCGACTAGCGGGAGAAAAAGAGCAGTTCTTC. It encodes CSVDRLAGEKEQFF.

This sequence joins TRBV27 and TRBJ2-1; weak D call: TRBD2 (6 bases). V was pared by 3 bases and J by 8 bases, with 11 bases between. The germline CDR1 and CDR2 sequences are MNHEY and SMNVEV (reference sequence). The CDR3 covers 13 residues. CDR3 residues: CASSFQWGDEQFF. In DNA, the CDR3 is TGTGCCAGCAGTTTTCAGTGGGGGGATGAGCAGTTCTTC.

The chain joins TRBV12-5 to TRBJ1-1; the D is unclear. The CDR3 spans 13 residues. V was trimmed by 4 bases and J by 14 bases, leaving 20 bases between them. Germline assignment: CDR1 LGHNT and CDR2 FRNRAP. DNA of the CDR3: TGTGCTAGTGGTTCCCCTGCTCCGGTCGCTTCGTTCTTT. It translates to CASGSPAPVASFF.

The V gene is TRBV28, the J gene TRBJ1-6, with a tentative D call TRBD1 (5 bases). The CDR3 has 14 residues. Trimming removed 1 base from V and 9 bases from J, with 10 bases in between. The V gene's germline CDR1 is MDHEN and CDR2 SYDVKM. This CDR3 reads CASSLSGSSSPLHF. CDR3 nucleotide sequence: TGTGCCAGCAGTTTATCAGGGTCAAGTTCACCCCTCCACTTT.

The chain joins TRBV18 to TRBJ2-1; 8 bases are shared with TRBD2. Germline trimming cut 3 bases from V and 1 base from J; bases unmatched to any gene: 5. Germline lookup yields CDR1 KGHSH and CDR2 LQKENI. The CDR3 consists of 16 residues. The CDR3 reads CASSPLSGVSYNEQFF. For the CDR3, the DNA is TGTGCCAGCTCACCGCTTAGCGGGGTTTCCTACAATGAGCAGTTCTTC.

J is TRBJ2-2 and V is TRBV27; 7 nucleotides align to TRBD2. This CDR3 region has 15 residues. The ends lost 2 bases at V and 7 bases at J; junction bases unmatched: 7. Germline V gene data show CDR1 as MNHEY and CDR2 as SMNVEV (reference sequence). Here the CDR3 reads CASSLAGEVIGELFF. The CDR3 DNA is TGTGCCAGCAGTTTAGCGGGGGAGGTTATCGGGGAGCTGTTTTTT.

The chain recombines TRBV6-2 or TRBV6-3 with TRBJ2-4; D perhaps matches TRBD1 (6 bases). Germline CDR1 MNHEY, CDR2 SVGEGT. Trimming removed 6 bases at V and 3 bases at J, with 12 bases between. There are 14 residues in the CDR3. CDR3 bases: TGTGCCAGCAGCCAGGACAGCATCAAAAACATTCAGTACTTC. Protein product: CASSQDSIKNIQYF.

The chain employs TRBV9 and TRBJ2-7; 8 bases line up with TRBD1. The trim removed 4 bases at V and 4 bases at J, leaving 10 bases unmatched. The CDR3 runs 15 residues. The germline V gene encodes CDR1 SGDLS and CDR2 YYNGEE. The CDR3 is CASSPQGAWAYEQYF. CDR3 DNA sequence: TGTGCCAGCAGCCCCCAGGGGGCTTGGGCGTACGAGCAGTACTTC.

The chain recombines TRBV18 with TRBJ2-5, with a weak D call TRBD2 (6 bases). Trimming left V 6 bases short and J 1 base short, with 12 bases between. Germline values: CDR1 KGHSH, CDR2 LQKENI. This CDR3 is built from 14 residues. The CDR3 bases are TGTGCCAGCTCGCGGGATCAGGGCCAAGAGACCCAGTACTTC. It is translated as CASSRDQGQETQYF. Supplemented by reference TRBV18 and TRBJ2-5, the full variable domain reads NAGVMQNPRHLVRRRGQEARLRCSPMKGHSHVYWYRQLPEEGLKFMVYLQKENIIDESGMPKERFSAEFPKEGPSILRIQQVVRGDSAAYFCASSRDQGQETQYFGPGTRLLVL.

The rearrangement links TRBV18 to TRBJ1-5; D is ambiguous. There are 15 residues in the CDR3. The V gene's germline CDR1 is KGHSH and CDR2 LQKENI. The V gene lost 3 bases and the J gene lost 3 bases, with 12 bases spanning the gap. The CDR3 DNA reads TGTGCCAGCTCACCCGGAGGGAAGGACAATCAGCCCCAGCATTTT. Amino acid sequence: CASSPGGKDNQPQHF.

V gene TRBV7-3 combines with J gene TRBJ2-1, with no clear D. Trimming shortened V by 5 bases and J by 5 bases, and 10 bases separated the two germline ends. This CDR3 comprises 13 residues. Germline V gene data show CDR1 as SGHTA and CDR2 as FQGTGA. The CDR3 here is CASSPSRDNEQFF. In DNA, the CDR3 is TGTGCCAGCAGCCCGTCCCGTGACAATGAGCAGTTCTTC.

V gene TRBV30 combines with J gene TRBJ1-1; TRBD1 agrees at 9 bases. CDR3 length: 16 residues. After removal of 2 bases from V and 1 base from J, the junction contained 8 bases not matched to a gene. Germline CDR1 GTSNPN, CDR2 SVGIG (reference sequence). The CDR3 sequence: CAWSYDRGAKNTEAFF. The DNA for the CDR3 is TGTGCCTGGAGTTATGACAGGGGGGCCAAGAACACTGAAGCTTTCTTT. The full variable domain, in which reference TRBV30 and TRBJ1-1 provide the parts outside the CDR3, is SQTIHQWPATLVQPVGSPLSLECTVEGTSNPNLYWYRQAAGRGLQLLFYSVGIGQISSEVPQNLSASRPQDRQFILSSKKLLLSDSGFYLCAWSYDRGAKNTEAFFGQGTRLTVV.